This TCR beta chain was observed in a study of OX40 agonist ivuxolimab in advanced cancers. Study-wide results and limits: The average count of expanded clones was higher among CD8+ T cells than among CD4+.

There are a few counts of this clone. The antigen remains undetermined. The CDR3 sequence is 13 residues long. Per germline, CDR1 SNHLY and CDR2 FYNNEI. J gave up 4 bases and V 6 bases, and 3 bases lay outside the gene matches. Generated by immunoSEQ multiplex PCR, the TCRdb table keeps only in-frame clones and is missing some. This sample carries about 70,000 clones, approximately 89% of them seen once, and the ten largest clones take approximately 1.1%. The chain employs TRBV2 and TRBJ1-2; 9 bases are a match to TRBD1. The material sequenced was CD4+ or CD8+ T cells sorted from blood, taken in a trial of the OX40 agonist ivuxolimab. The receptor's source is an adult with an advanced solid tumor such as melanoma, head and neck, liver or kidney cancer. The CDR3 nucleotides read TGTGCCAGCAGCGAACAGGGGGCCTATGGCTACACCTTC. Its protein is CASSEQGAYGYTF.